One T cell receptor (beta chain) is described in this entry. The library targeted TCRbeta and was prepared with unique molecular identifiers. One entry per CDR3 protein results from TCRdb running MiXCR on the PCR reads. The sample has about 610,000 distinct CDR3 sequences; over 9.5% are singletons. This entry comes from a study of T-cell reconstitution after alpha-beta-depleted transplantation in children. V dropped 7 bases and J dropped 6 bases, with 18 bases sitting between them. CDR3 length: 15 amino acids. The source of this sequence is a human donor who donated a stem cell graft to a child with acute myeloid leukemia. The chain links TRBV12-3 or TRBV12-4 to TRBJ1-4; the D gene is possibly TRBD1 (6 bases). Source: PBMCs from the stem cell graft donor, taken from the stem cell graft. The CDR3 nucleotides are TGTGCCAGCACCCGGGAGGGGGGGCGCGATGAAAAACTGTTTTTT. Amino acid sequence: CASTREGGRDEKLFF.